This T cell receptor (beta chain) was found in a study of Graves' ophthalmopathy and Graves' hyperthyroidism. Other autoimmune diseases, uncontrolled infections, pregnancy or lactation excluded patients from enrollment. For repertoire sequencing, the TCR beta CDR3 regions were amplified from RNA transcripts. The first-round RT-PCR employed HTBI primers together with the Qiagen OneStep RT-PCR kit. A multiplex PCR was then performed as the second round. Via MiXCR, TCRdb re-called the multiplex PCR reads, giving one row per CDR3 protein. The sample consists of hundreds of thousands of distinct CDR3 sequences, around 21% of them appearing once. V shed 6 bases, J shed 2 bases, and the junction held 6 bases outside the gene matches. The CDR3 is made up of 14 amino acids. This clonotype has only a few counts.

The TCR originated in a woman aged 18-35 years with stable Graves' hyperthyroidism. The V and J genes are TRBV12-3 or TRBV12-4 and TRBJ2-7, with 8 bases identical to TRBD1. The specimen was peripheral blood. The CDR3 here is CASRQRTGPYEQYF. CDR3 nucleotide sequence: TGTGCCAGCAGACAGAGGACAGGGCCCTACGAGCAGTACTTC.